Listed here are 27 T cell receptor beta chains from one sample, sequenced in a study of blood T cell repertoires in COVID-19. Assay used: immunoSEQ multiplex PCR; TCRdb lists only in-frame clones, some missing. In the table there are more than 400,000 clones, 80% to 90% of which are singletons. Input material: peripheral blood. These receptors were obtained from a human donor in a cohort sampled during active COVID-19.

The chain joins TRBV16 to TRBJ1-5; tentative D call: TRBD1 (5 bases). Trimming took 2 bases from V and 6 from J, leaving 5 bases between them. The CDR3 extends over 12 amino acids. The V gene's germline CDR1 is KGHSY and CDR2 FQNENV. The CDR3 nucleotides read TGTGCCAGCAGCCAAGGGGCTCAGCCCCAGCATTTT. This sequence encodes CASSQGAQPQHF.

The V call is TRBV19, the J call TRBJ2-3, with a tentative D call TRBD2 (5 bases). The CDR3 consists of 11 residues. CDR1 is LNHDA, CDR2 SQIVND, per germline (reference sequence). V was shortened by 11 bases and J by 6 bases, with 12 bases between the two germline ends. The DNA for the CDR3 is TGTGCCTCCCGGTGGGAGGATACGCAGTATTTT. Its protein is CASRWEDTQYF.

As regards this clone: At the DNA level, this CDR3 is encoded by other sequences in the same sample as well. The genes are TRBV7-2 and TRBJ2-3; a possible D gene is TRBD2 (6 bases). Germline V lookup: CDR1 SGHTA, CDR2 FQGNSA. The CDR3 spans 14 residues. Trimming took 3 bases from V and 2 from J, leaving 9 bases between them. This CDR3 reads CASSLGLSTDTQYF. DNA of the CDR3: TGTGCCAGCAGCTTGGGACTTTCCACAGATACGCAGTATTTT. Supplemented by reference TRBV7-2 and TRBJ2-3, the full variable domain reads GAGVSQSPSNKVTEKGKDVELRCDPISGHTALYWYRQSLGQGLEFLIYFQGNSAPDKSGLPSDRFSAERTGGSVSTLTIQRTQQEDSAVYLCASSLGLSTDTQYFGPGTRLTVL.

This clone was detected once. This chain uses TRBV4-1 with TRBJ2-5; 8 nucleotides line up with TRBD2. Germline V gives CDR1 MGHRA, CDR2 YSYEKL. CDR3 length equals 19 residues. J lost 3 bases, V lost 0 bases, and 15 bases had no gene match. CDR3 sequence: CASSQEGVGRAQYKETQYF. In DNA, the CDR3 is TGCGCCAGCAGCCAAGAAGGGGTCGGGAGGGCCCAGTACAAAGAGACCCAGTACTTC.

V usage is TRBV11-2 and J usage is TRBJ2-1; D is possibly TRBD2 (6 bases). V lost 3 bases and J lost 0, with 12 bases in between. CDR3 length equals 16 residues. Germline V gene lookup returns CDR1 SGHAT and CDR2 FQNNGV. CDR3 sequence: CASSFPVGGSYNEQFF. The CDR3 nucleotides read TGTGCCAGCAGCTTCCCGGTCGGGGGCTCCTACAATGAGCAGTTCTTC.

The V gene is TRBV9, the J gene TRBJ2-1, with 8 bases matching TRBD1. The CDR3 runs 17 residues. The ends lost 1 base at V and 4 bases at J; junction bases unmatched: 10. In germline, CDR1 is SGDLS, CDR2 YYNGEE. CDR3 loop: CASSVSGTGDLYNEQFF. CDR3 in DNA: TGTGCCAGCAGCGTATCTGGGACAGGAGATCTTTACAATGAGCAGTTCTTC.

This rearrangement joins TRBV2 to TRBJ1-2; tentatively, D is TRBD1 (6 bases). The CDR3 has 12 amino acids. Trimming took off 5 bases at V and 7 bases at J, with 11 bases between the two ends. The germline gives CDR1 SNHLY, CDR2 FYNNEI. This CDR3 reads CASSTGFAGYTF. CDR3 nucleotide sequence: TGTGCCAGCAGTACAGGGTTCGCTGGCTACACCTTC.

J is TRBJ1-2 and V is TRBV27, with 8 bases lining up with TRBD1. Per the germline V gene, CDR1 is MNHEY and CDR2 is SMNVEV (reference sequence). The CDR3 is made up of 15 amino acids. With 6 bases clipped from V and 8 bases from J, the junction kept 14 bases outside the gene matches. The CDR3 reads CASSPEQGVERGYTF. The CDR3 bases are TGTGCCAGCAGCCCTGAACAGGGGGTGGAGCGAGGCTACACCTTC.

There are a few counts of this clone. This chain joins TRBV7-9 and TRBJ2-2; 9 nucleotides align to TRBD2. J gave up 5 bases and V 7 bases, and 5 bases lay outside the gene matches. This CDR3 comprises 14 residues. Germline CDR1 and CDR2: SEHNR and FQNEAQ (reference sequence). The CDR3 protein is CASILSGGTGELFF. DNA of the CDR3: TGTGCCAGCATTCTTAGCGGGGGTACCGGGGAGCTGTTTTTT.

CDR3 sequence: CASSWRQLNYGYTF. The DNA of the CDR3 is TGTGCCAGCAGCTGGCGACAGCTCAACTATGGCTACACCTTC. The chain couples TRBV7-2 to TRBJ1-2; D might be TRBD1 (5 bases). Germline CDR1 reads SGHTA; CDR2 reads FQGNSA. Trimming removed 4 bases from V and 2 bases from J, with 11 bases in between. The CDR3 length is 14 residues.

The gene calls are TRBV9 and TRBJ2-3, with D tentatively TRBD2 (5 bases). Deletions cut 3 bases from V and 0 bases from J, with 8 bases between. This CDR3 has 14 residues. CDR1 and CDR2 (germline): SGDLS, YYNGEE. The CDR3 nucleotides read TGTGCCAGCAGCGGGTGGACTAGCACAGATACGCAGTATTTT. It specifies CASSGWTSTDTQYF.

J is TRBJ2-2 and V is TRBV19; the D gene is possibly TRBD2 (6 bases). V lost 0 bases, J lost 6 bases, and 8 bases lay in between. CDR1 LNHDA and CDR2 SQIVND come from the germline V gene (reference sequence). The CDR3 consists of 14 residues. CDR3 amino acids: CASSIDGTPGELFF. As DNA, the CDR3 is TGTGCCAGTAGTATAGATGGGACTCCCGGGGAGCTGTTTTTT. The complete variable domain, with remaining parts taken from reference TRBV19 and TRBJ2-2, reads DGGITQSPKYLFRKEGQNVTLSCEQNLNHDAMYWYRQDPGQGLRLIYYSQIVNDFQKGDIAEGYSVSREKKESFPLTVTSAQKNPTAFYLCASSIDGTPGELFFGEGSRLTVL.

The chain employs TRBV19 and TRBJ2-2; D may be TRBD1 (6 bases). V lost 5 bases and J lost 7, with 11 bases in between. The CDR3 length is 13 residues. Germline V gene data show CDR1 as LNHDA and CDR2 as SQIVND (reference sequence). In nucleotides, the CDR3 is TGTGCCAGTAGTCGACAGGCCGACGGGGAGCTGTTTTTT. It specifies CASSRQADGELFF. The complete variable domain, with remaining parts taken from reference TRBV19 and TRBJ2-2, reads DGGITQSPKYLFRKEGQNVTLSCEQNLNHDAMYWYRQDPGQGLRLIYYSQIVNDFQKGDIAEGYSVSREKKESFPLTVTSAQKNPTAFYLCASSRQADGELFFGEGSRLTVL.

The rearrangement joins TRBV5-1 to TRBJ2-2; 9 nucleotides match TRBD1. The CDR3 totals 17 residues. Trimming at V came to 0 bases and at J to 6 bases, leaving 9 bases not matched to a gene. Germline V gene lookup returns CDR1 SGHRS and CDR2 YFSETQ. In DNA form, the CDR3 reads TGCGCCAGCAGCTTGGCGCCGGGACAGGGATTATCCGGGGAGCTGTTTTTT. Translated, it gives CASSLAPGQGLSGELFF. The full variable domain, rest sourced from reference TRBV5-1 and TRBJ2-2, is KAGVTQTPRYLIKTRGQQVTLSCSPISGHRSVSWYQQTPGQGLQFLFEYFSETQRNKGNFPGRFSGRQFSNSRSEMNVSTLELGDSALYLCASSLAPGQGLSGELFFGEGSRLTVL.

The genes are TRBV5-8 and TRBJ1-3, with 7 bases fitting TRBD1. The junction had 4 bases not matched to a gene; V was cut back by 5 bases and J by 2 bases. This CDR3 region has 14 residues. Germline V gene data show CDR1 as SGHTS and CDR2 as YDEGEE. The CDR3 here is CASRSRGTGNTIYF. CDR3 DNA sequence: TGTGCCAGCAGATCCAGGGGGACTGGAAACACCATATATTTT.

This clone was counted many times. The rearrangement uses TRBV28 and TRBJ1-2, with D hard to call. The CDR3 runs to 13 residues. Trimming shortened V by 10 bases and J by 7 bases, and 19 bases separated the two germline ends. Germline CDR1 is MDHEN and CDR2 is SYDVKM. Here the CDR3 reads CATTRGPLGGYTF. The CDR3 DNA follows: TGTGCCACCACCCGAGGGCCTTTAGGTGGCTACACCTTC.

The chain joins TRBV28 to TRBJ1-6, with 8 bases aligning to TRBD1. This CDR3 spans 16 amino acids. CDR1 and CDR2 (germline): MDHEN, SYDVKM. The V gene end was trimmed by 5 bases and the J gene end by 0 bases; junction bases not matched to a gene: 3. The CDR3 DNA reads TGTGCCAGCAGTACTGACAGGGGCTCCTATAATTCACCCCTCCACTTT. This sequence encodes CASSTDRGSYNSPLHF.

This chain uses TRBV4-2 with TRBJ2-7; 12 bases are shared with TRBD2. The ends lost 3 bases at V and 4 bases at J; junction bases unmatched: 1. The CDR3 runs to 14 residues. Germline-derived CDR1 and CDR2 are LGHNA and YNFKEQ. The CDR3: CASSQGTSGYEQYF. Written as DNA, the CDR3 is TGTGCCAGCAGCCAGGGGACTAGCGGGTACGAGCAGTACTTC.

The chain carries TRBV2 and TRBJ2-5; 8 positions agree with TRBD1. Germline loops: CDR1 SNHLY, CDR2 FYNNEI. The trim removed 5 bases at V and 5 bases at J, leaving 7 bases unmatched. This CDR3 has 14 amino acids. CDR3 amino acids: CASSTDRGWETQYF. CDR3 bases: TGTGCCAGCAGTACCGACAGGGGATGGGAGACCCAGTACTTC.

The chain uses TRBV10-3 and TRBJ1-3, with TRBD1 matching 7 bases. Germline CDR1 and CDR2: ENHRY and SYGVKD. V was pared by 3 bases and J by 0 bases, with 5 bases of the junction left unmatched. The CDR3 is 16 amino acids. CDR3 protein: CAISESGQSSGNTIYF. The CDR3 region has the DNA TGTGCCATCAGTGAATCGGGACAGAGCTCTGGAAACACCATATATTTT.

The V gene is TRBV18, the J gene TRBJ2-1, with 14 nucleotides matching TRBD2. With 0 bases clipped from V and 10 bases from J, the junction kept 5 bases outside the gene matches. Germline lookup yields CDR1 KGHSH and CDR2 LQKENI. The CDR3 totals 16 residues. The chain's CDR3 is CASSPPGLAGVGEQFF. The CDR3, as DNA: TGTGCCAGCTCACCACCGGGACTAGCGGGAGTTGGGGAGCAGTTCTTC.

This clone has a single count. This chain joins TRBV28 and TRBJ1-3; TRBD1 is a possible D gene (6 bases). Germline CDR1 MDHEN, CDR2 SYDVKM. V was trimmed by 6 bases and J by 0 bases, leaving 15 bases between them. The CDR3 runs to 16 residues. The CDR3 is CASRADSRNSGNTIYF. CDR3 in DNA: TGTGCCAGCAGGGCGGACAGTCGAAACTCTGGAAACACCATATATTTT.

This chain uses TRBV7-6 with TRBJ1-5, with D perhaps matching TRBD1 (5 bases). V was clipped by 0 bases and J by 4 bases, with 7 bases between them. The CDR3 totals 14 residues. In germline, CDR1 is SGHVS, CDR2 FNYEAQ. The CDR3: CASSLAPGNQPQHF. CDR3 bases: TGTGCCAGCAGCTTAGCCCCAGGGAATCAGCCCCAGCATTTT.

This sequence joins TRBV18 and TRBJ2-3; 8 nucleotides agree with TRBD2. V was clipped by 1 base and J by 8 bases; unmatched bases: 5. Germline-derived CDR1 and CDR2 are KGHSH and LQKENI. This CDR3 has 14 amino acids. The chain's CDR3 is CASSPQAGEGTQYF. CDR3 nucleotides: TGTGCCAGCTCACCACAAGCGGGAGAGGGTACGCAGTATTTT.

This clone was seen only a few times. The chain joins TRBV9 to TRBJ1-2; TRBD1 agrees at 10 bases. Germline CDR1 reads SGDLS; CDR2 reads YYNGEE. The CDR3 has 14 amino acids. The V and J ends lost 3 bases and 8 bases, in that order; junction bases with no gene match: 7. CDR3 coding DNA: TGTGCCAGCAGCGCCACGGACAGGGGGAGGGGCTACACCTTC. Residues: CASSATDRGRGYTF.

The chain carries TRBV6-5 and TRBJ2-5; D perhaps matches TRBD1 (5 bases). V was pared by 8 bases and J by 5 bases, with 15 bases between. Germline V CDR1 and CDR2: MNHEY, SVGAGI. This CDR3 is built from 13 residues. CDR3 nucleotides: TGTGCCAGCCTCGGACGGGCAGGGGAGACCCAGTACTTC. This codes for CASLGRAGETQYF.

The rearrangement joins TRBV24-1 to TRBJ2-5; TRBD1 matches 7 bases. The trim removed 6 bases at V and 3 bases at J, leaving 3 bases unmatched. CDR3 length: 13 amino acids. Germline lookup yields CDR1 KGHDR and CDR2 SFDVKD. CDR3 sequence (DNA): TGTGCCACCAGTACCGGGACAGAAGAGACCCAGTACTTC. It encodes CATSTGTEETQYF.